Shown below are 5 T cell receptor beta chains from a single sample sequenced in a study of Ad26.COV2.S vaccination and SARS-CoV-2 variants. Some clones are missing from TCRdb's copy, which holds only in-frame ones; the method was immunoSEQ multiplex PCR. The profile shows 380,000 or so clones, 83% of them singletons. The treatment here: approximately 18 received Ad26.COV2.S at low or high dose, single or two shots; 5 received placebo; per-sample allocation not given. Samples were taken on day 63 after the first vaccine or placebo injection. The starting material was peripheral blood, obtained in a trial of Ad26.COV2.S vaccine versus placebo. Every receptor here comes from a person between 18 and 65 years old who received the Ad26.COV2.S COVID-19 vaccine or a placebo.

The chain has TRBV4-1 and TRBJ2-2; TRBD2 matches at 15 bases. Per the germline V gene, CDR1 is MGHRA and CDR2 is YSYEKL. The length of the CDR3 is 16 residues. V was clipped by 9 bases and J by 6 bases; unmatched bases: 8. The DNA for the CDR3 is TGCGCCAGTACTAATGGACTAGCGGGAGGGGCCGGGGAGCTGTTTTTT. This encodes CASTNGLAGGAGELFF.

CDR3 residues: CASSPQGYNEQFF. The CDR3 bases are TGTGCCAGCAGCCCTCAGGGGTACAATGAGCAGTTCTTC. This sequence joins TRBV7-8 and TRBJ2-1; D might be TRBD1 (6 bases). The CDR3 has 13 residues. V was trimmed by 5 bases and J by 4 bases, leaving 9 bases between them. The V gene's germline CDR1 is SGHVS and CDR2 FQNEAQ.

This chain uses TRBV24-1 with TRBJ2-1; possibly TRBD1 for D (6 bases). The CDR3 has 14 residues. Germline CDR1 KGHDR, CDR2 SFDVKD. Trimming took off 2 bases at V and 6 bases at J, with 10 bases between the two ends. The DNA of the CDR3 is TGTGCCACCAGTGATTACAGGGCTAGCAATGAGCAGTTCTTC. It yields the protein CATSDYRASNEQFF.

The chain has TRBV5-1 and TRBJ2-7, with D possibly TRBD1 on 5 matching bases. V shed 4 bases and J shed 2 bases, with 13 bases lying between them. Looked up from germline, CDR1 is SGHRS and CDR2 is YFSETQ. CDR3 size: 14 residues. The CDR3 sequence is CASSPQGNTYEQYF. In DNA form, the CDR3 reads TGCGCCAGCAGCCCTCAGGGTAACACCTACGAGCAGTACTTC.

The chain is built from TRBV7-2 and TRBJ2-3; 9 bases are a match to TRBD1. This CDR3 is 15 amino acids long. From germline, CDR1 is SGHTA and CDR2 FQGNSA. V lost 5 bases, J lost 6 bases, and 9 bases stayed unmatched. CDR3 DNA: TGTGCCAGCAGCCCAGCGACAGGGGGAAGGGATACGCAGTATTTT. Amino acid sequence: CASSPATGGRDTQYF.